This paragraph covers one T cell receptor beta chain sequence. The CDR3 is made up of 17 amino acids. Looked up from germline, CDR1 is SGHVS and CDR2 is FQNEAQ. With V trimmed by 1 base and J by 7 bases, 9 bases remained unmatched. This entry is derived from a study of blood T cell repertoires in COVID-19. Looking at the study overall: Acute and convalescent COVID-19 specimens originated in the United States, Italy and Spain. In each case, the material was cDNA or gDNA derived from T cells, B-cell-depleted T cells, or PBMCs.

As originally analysed: Amplifying reference gene primers gave estimates of nucleated cell counts. Produced via immunoSEQ multiplex PCR; TCRdb's table is partial and in-frame only. V and J calls plus clone size are reproduced from that table; the DNA served to infer D and trimming. The profile shows about 230,000 clones, 83% of them singletons. Sequenced sample: peripheral blood. This TCR was recovered from a woman aged 70-85 years with active or convalescent COVID-19. The rearrangement links TRBV7-8 to TRBJ2-1; 11 nucleotides line up with TRBD2. The CDR3 is CASSLVRPGLAVNEQFF. For the CDR3, the DNA is TGTGCCAGCAGCTTAGTGAGACCGGGACTAGCGGTAAATGAGCAGTTCTTC.